This TCR beta chain was recovered during a study of early T cells in non-severe SARS-CoV-2 infection. Study information: Sequencing input comprised bulk RNA from unsorted whole blood; chain pairing was not available.

TCRdb re-called the 5' RACE reads through MiXCR, storing one row per CDR3 protein. The table lists about 43,000 distinct CDR3 sequences, 11% of them singletons. This clonotype was detected a few times. The CDR3 runs to 14 residues. The V gene lost 4 bases and the J gene lost 0 bases, with 9 bases spanning the gap. Germline V lookup: CDR1 SGHTA, CDR2 FQGNSA. The sequenced sample consisted of whole blood. The chain has TRBV7-2 and TRBJ1-2, with D hard to call. The TCR originated in an adult who was a healthcare worker with PCR-confirmed SARS-CoV-2 infection or an uninfected control (not recorded which). In nucleotides, the CDR3 is TGTGCCAGCAGCTCCAGCGGCACTAACTATGGCTACACCTTC. Protein product: CASSSSGTNYGYTF.